This T cell receptor beta chain was identified in a study of blood T cell repertoires in COVID-19. As originally analysed: Amplification of reference gene primers was used by the study to estimate nucleated cell counts. Profiling relied on immunoSEQ multiplex PCR, and the TCRdb table lists in-frame clones only, not all of them. The DNA gave D and trimming, while V, J and clone size come from that table. The table shows about 140,000 clones, with 84% occurring only once. Everyone who took part was about 18 to 90 years old, and they came from about two dozen US areas. V lost 6 bases and J 5 bases, leaving 10 bases between the germline ends. The CDR3 is 13 amino acids. Germline-derived CDR1 and CDR2 are MGHDK and SYGVNS.

This TCR derives from a man aged 40-49 years with acute COVID-19. This rearrangement joins TRBV25-1 to TRBJ1-4, with D perhaps TRBD1 (6 bases). Specimen: PBMCs or T cells enriched from blood (not recorded which). CDR3 amino acids: CASRGQQNEKLFF. The DNA for the CDR3 is TGTGCCAGCAGAGGACAGCAGAATGAAAAACTGTTTTTT.